These 10 T cell receptor beta chains were all obtained from the same sample, sequenced in a study of blood T cell repertoires in COVID-19 (dated by TCRdb to 2020 to 2022). The library came from the immunoSEQ multiplex PCR assay. TCRdb re-hosts the immuneACCESS table, in-frame sequences only. Its copies lack some clones; in the studies checked, an unresolved V gene accounts for under half of them, and the cause for the rest is not known. In all, the sample holds roughly 53,000 clones, and approximately 86% of those were seen once. The ten largest clones add up to over 12% of the sample. Sequenced: peripheral blood. Receptors were obtained from a human donor in a cohort sampled during active COVID-19.

The gene calls are TRBV6-6 and TRBJ1-1; D is possibly TRBD1 (5 bases). Germline assignment: CDR1 MNHNY and CDR2 SVGAGI (reference sequence). Trimming removed 6 bases at V and 5 bases at J, with 16 bases between. The CDR3 is made up of 14 amino acids. For the CDR3, the DNA is TGTGCCAGCAGCGGAACAGGTTTTCGGACTGAAGCTTTCTTT. It translates to CASSGTGFRTEAFF.

The rearrangement joins TRBV5-1 to TRBJ1-1; D uncertain. V was shortened by 2 bases and J by 1 base, with 15 bases between the two germline ends. The CDR3 runs to 16 residues. Germline CDR1 reads SGHRS; CDR2 reads YFSETQ. CDR3 residues: CASSLGSSIRNTEAFF. Here the CDR3 DNA reads TGCGCCAGCAGCTTAGGTTCTAGTATCCGGAACACTGAAGCTTTCTTT.

This rearrangement joins TRBV6-1 to TRBJ2-3; 8 bases are a match to TRBD1. Germline assignment: CDR1 MNHNS and CDR2 SASEGT. This CDR3 comprises 18 residues. Germline trimming cut 2 bases from V and 1 base from J; bases unmatched to any gene: 11. The CDR3 sequence is CASSERQGSTSGTDTQYF. The CDR3 nucleotides read TGTGCCAGCAGTGAAAGACAGGGGTCAACCTCTGGCACAGATACGCAGTATTTT.

The chain links TRBV2 to TRBJ2-7; 11 nucleotides line up with TRBD1. Germline CDR1 and CDR2: SNHLY and FYNNEI. The CDR3 runs 14 residues. Trimming cost V 7 bases and J 8 bases; bases outside gene matches: 10. The CDR3 reads CASTAGQGVTQQYF. CDR3 sequence (DNA): TGTGCCAGCACAGCGGGACAGGGGGTTACACAGCAGTACTTC.

This chain connects TRBV7-2 to TRBJ1-2; TRBD1 aligns across 7 bases. The CDR3 covers 15 residues. Per the germline V gene, CDR1 is SGHTA and CDR2 is FQGNSA. Germline trimming cut 3 bases from V and 4 bases from J; bases unmatched to any gene: 8. In nucleotides, the CDR3 is TGTGCCAGCAGCTTCGGACAGGCCCGGGGCTATGGCTACACCTTC. Translation gives CASSFGQARGYGYTF.

The J gene is TRBJ1-4, the V gene TRBV9; possible D gene TRBD1, 6 bases. The CDR3 consists of 14 residues. V was pared by 3 bases and J by 5 bases, with 11 bases between. The V gene's germline CDR1 is SGDLS and CDR2 YYNGEE. The CDR3 region has the DNA TGTGCCAGCAGCGACAGGGACACGAATGAAAAACTGTTTTTT. Its translation is CASSDRDTNEKLFF.

This rearrangement joins TRBV20-1 to TRBJ2-1, with 10 bases fitting TRBD2. From germline, CDR1 is DFQATT and CDR2 SNEGSKA (reference sequence). Losses at the gene ends were 3 bases for V and 7 bases for J; bases not matched to a gene: 12. The CDR3 runs to 16 residues. CDR3 DNA: TGCAGTGCTAGTAACCCAGCGGGAGGGCCCTCTAATGAGCAGTTCTTC. Translated: CSASNPAGGPSNEQFF.

The J gene is TRBJ2-1, the V gene TRBV5-6; TRBD2 agrees at 7 bases. There are 14 residues in the CDR3. CDR1 SGHDT and CDR2 YYEEEE come from the germline V gene. V lost 0 bases to trimming and J lost 13 bases; unmatched junction nucleotides: 10. The CDR3 here is CASSLGPAGERQFF. CDR3 DNA sequence: TGTGCCAGCAGCTTGGGGCCTGCGGGGGAGAGACAGTTCTTC.

The rearrangement links TRBV28 to TRBJ1-5; D may be TRBD1 (6 bases). The V gene's germline CDR1 is MDHEN and CDR2 SYDVKM. V was trimmed by 10 bases and J by 4 bases, leaving 20 bases between them. The CDR3 covers 15 residues. The CDR3 is CANQPGGAANQPQHF. The DNA of the CDR3 is TGTGCCAACCAACCTGGGGGGGCGGCGAATCAGCCCCAGCATTTT.

V gene TRBV5-1 combines with J gene TRBJ1-2; D is uncertain. CDR3 length: 15 residues. From germline, CDR1 is SGHRS and CDR2 YFSETQ. Deletions cut 1 base from V and 5 bases from J, with 15 bases between. The CDR3 DNA reads as TGCGCCAGCAGCTTGCGACGGCAGGCCCCGTATGGCTACACCTTC. This gives the protein CASSLRRQAPYGYTF. Full variable domain (missing parts from reference TRBV5-1 and TRBJ1-2): KAGVTQTPRYLIKTRGQQVTLSCSPISGHRSVSWYQQTPGQGLQFLFEYFSETQRNKGNFPGRFSGRQFSNSRSEMNVSTLELGDSALYLCASSLRRQAPYGYTFGSGTRLTVV.